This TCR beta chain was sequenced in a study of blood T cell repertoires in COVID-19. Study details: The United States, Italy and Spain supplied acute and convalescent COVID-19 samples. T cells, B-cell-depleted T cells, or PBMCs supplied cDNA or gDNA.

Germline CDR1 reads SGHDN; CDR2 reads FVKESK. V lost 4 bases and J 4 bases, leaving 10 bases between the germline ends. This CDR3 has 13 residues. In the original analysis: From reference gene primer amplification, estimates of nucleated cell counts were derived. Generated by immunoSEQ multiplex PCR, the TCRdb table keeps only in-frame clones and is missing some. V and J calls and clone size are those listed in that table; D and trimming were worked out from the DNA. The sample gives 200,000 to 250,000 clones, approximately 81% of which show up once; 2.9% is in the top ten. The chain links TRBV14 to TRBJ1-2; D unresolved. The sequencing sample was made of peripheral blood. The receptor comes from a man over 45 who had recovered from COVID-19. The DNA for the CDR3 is TGTGCCAGCAGCCCGCAGGCGTCCTATGGCTACACCTTC. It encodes CASSPQASYGYTF.